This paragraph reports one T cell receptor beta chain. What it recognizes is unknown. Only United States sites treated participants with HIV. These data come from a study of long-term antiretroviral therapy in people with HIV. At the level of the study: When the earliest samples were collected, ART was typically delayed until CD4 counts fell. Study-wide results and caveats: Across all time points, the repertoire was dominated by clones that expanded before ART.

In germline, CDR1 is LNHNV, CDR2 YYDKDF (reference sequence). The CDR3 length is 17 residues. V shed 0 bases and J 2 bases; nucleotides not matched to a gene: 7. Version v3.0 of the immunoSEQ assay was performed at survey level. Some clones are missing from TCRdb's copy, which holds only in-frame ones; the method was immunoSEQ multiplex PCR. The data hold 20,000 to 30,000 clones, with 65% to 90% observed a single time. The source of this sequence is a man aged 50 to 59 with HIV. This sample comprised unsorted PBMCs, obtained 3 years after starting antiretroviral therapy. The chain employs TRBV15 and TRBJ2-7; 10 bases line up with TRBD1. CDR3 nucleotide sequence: TGTGCCACCAGCAGAGACTACCCGGGACAGGGGCCCTACGAGCAGTACTTC. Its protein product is CATSRDYPGQGPYEQYF.